The clone carrying this TCR beta chain was seen many times. Its target is unknown. The data derive from a study of early T cells in non-severe SARS-CoV-2 infection. In the library, individual cDNA molecules carried attached unique molecular identifiers. Via MiXCR, TCRdb re-called the 5' RACE reads, giving one row per CDR3 protein. In the table there are approximately 34,000 distinct CDR3 sequences, more than 4.5% of which are singletons. General observations from the study: Private and CD4 specificities were missed by VDJdb matching, skewed to anti-spike CD8.

The germline CDR1 and CDR2 sequences are SQVTM and ANQGSEA. Deletions cut 5 bases from V and 8 bases from J, with 18 bases between. This CDR3 is 13 amino acids long. The chain combines TRBV29-1 with TRBJ1-2; the D is unclear. The source of this sequence is an adult who was a healthcare worker with PCR-confirmed SARS-CoV-2 infection or an uninfected control (not recorded which). The sequencing here drew on whole blood, taken at baseline. Here the CDR3 DNA reads TGCAGCGTTCGACCTGACGAAGCGCGCGGCTACACCTTC. Its protein is CSVRPDEARGYTF.